The 9 T cell receptor beta chains below come from one sample, sequenced in a study of beta chain features in type 1 diabetes. Study results and caveats: All four CD4+ subsets from Type 1 diabetes patients carried moderately but significantly shorter TCRB CDR3s.

These receptors lack a known antigen. Expressed TCRB transcripts were sequenced, since all the RNA that had been isolated was reverse transcribed. Here immunoSEQ multiplex PCR was the method, and the copy in TCRdb shows in-frame clones only, minus some. The sample includes 300,000 to 400,000 clones, around 9% of them seen just once. Sequenced input: central memory CD4+ T cells from blood. Receptors originate from a young man with type 1 diabetes.

This clone has a handful of counts. The V call is TRBV10-3, the J call TRBJ2-2; no reliable D call. This CDR3 region has 13 residues. Deletions cut 11 bases from V and 1 base from J, with 11 bases between. Per germline, CDR1 ENHRY and CDR2 SYGVKD. CDR3 in amino acids: CAARTENTGELFF. In nucleotides, the CDR3 is TGTGCCGCCAGAACAGAGAACACCGGGGAGCTGTTTTTT.

This clone was seen a few times. The chain carries TRBV10-3 and TRBJ2-2; D is perhaps TRBD1 (5 bases). The ends were cut back, 0 bases at V and 4 bases at J, with 12 bases in the middle. The length of the CDR3 is 16 residues. The germline gives CDR1 ENHRY, CDR2 SYGVKD. CDR3 sequence reads: CAISESGQTGTGELFF. DNA for the CDR3: TGTGCCATCAGTGAGTCGGGGCAAACGGGCACCGGGGAGCTGTTTTTT.

The chain combines TRBV7-9 with TRBJ2-5; TRBD1 might be the D (5 bases). V lost 8 bases and J 5 bases, leaving 15 bases between the germline ends. CDR1 is SEHNR, CDR2 FQNEAQ, per germline (reference sequence). The CDR3 spans 13 residues. CDR3 region: CASGSGIPETQYF. CDR3 DNA sequence: TGTGCCAGCGGTTCAGGGATTCCGGAGACCCAGTACTTC.

The rearrangement links TRBV11-3 to TRBJ2-1; possibly TRBD1 for D (5 bases). Looked up from germline, CDR1 is SGHNT and CDR2 is YENEEA. Between the trimmed V and J ends, which lost 3 bases and 6 bases, there was a span of 9 bases. There are 13 residues in the CDR3. CDR3 nucleotide sequence: TGTGCCAGCAGCTTCGACAGTACCAATGAGCAGTTCTTC. This encodes CASSFDSTNEQFF.

The chain links TRBV4-3 to TRBJ1-4, with TRBD1 matching 9 bases. Germline V CDR1 and CDR2: LGHNA, YSLEER. CDR3 length: 15 amino acids. J lost 7 bases, V lost 3 bases, and 6 bases had no gene match. The CDR3 reads CASSQQTGGREKLFF. In DNA, the CDR3 is TGCGCCAGCAGCCAGCAGACAGGGGGACGTGAAAAACTGTTTTTT.

The chain joins TRBV18 to TRBJ1-1, with D hard to call. Per the germline V gene, CDR1 is KGHSH and CDR2 is LQKENI. CDR3 size: 16 residues. Trimming stripped 2 bases from V and 0 bases from J, with 13 bases between. The CDR3 region has the DNA TGTGCCAGCTCACCAGCCAGGTCTGGGATGAACACTGAAGCTTTCTTT. It specifies CASSPARSGMNTEAFF.

The table lists this clone with a few counts. V usage is TRBV9 and J usage is TRBJ1-1; 11 nucleotides match TRBD1. J lost 4 bases, V lost 0 bases, and 5 bases had no gene match. This CDR3 is built from 16 residues. CDR1 is SGDLS and CDR2 is YYNGEE in the germline V gene. The CDR3 here is CASSVGTGGAVTEAFF. In nucleotides, the CDR3 is TGTGCCAGCAGCGTAGGGACAGGGGGCGCGGTCACTGAAGCTTTCTTT. Combining the CDR3 with reference TRBV9 and TRBJ1-1 gives the whole variable domain DSGVTQTPKHLITATGQRVTLRCSPRSGDLSVYWYQQSLDQGLQFLIQYYNGEERAKGNILERFSAQQFPDLHSELNLSSLELGDSALYFCASSVGTGGAVTEAFFGQGTRLTVV.

The chain carries TRBV27 and TRBJ2-7; perhaps D is TRBD1 or TRBD2 (5 bases each). The V end was cut by 3 bases, the J end by 2 bases, with 11 bases between. The CDR3 consists of 14 residues. CDR1 and CDR2 from the germline V gene are MNHEY and SMNVEV (reference sequence). CDR3 sequence: CASSFRDGTYEQYF. In nucleotides, the CDR3 is TGTGCCAGCAGTTTCCGGGACGGTACCTACGAGCAGTACTTC.

This chain uses TRBV5-4 with TRBJ2-5; 10 bases match TRBD2. Germline assignment: CDR1 SGHNT and CDR2 YYREEE (reference sequence). J lost 5 bases, V lost 6 bases, and 7 bases had no gene match. This CDR3 has 14 amino acids. The CDR3 protein is CASTSGGAGETQYF. The DNA for the CDR3 is TGTGCCAGCACCAGCGGGGGGGCAGGGGAGACCCAGTACTTC.